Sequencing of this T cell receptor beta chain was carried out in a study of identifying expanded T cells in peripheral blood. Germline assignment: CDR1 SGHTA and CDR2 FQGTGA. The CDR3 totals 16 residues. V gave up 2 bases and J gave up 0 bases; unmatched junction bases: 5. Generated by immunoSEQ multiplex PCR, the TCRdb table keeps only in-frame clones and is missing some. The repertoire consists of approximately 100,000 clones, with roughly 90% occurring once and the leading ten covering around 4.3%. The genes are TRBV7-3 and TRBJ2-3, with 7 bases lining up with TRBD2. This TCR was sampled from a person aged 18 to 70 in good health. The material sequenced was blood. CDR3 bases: TGTGCCAGCAGCTTAGGTGCCGGGGGGAGCACAGATACGCAGTATTTT. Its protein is CASSLGAGGSTDTQYF.